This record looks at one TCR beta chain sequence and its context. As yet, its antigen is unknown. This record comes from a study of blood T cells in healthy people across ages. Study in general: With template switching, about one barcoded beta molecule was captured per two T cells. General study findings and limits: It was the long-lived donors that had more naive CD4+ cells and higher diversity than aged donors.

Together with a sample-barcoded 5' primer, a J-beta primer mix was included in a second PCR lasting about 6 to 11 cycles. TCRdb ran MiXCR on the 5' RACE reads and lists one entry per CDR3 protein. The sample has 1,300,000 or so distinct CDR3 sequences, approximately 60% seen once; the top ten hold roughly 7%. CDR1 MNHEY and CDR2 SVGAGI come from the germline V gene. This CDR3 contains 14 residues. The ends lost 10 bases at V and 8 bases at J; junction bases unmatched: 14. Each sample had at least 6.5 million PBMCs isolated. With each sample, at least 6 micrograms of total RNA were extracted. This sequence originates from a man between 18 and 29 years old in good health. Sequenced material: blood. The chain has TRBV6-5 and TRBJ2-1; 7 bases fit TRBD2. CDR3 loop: CAIATSYSSDEQFF. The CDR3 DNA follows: TGTGCCATCGCGACTAGCTACTCTAGCGATGAGCAGTTCTTC.